Listed here are 25 T cell receptor beta chains from one sample, sequenced in a study of blood T cell repertoires in COVID-19. Repertoires were generated with immunoSEQ multiplex PCR, while TCRdb's copy carries only in-frame clones and drops some. This table has 200,000 or so clones, roughly 84% appearing once. What was sequenced was peripheral blood. Source of these receptors: a man aged 50-59 years who had recovered from COVID-19.

J is TRBJ1-1 and V is TRBV30; D is unclear. The CDR3 is 13 residues long. Germline-derived CDR1 and CDR2 are GTSNPN and SVGIG (reference sequence). V lost 3 bases to trimming and J lost 6 bases, with 14 bases between them. The CDR3 spells CAWSASRSAEAFF. CDR3 nucleotides: TGTGCCTGGAGCGCCTCGCGGTCCGCTGAAGCTTTCTTT.

This clone turned up a few times. Other DNA sequences within the sample encode an identical CDR3. J is TRBJ2-7 and V is TRBV5-4; D perhaps matches TRBD2 (6 bases). CDR3 length: 15 amino acids. The germline V and J ends were trimmed by 0 bases and 4 bases, with 14 bases remaining between them. CDR1 is SGHNT and CDR2 is YYREEE in the germline V gene (reference sequence). This chain's CDR3 is CASSLASGRGYEQYF. Here the CDR3 DNA reads TGTGCCAGCAGCTTGGCGTCCGGGAGAGGGTACGAGCAGTACTTC.

The chain employs TRBV4-2 and TRBJ2-1, with TRBD2 as a possible D gene (5 bases). This CDR3 region has 14 residues. Between the trimmed V and J ends, which lost 3 bases and 4 bases, there was a span of 10 bases. Germline CDR1 is LGHNA and CDR2 is YNFKEQ. The CDR3 reads CASSQTITYNEQFF. CDR3 in DNA: TGTGCCAGCAGCCAGACTATTACTTACAATGAGCAGTTCTTC.

The CDR3 DNA is TGTGCCAGCAGTTATAGGTGGGAGGGGACTGAAGCTTTCTTT. Translated, it gives CASSYRWEGTEAFF. V usage is TRBV6-5 and J usage is TRBJ1-1; D might be TRBD1 (5 bases). V was cut by 3 bases and J by 5 bases, with 13 bases left in between. The CDR3 has 14 amino acids. Germline values: CDR1 MNHEY, CDR2 SVGAGI.

The V call is TRBV6-5, the J call TRBJ1-2; TRBD1 aligns across 7 bases. This CDR3 spans 15 amino acids. V shed 5 bases and J 0 bases; nucleotides not matched to a gene: 6. Germline lookup yields CDR1 MNHEY and CDR2 SVGAGI. The CDR3 nucleotides are TGTGCCAGCAGTCCCTGGGACAGTACTAACTATGGCTACACCTTC. This encodes CASSPWDSTNYGYTF.

In the case of this clone: The sample has other DNA sequences that encode this CDR3 too. V usage is TRBV6-5 and J usage is TRBJ2-7, with D perhaps matching TRBD1 (6 bases). With 0 bases removed from V and 1 base from J, the gap between germline ends came to 7 bases. Looked up from germline, CDR1 is MNHEY and CDR2 is SVGAGI. The CDR3 spans 14 residues. CDR3 region: CASSYSRGSYEQYF. In DNA form, the CDR3 reads TGTGCCAGCAGTTACTCCAGGGGATCCTACGAGCAGTACTTC.

This chain joins TRBV2 and TRBJ1-3, with TRBD1 identical over 9 bases. The CDR3 extends over 16 amino acids. Germline values: CDR1 SNHLY, CDR2 FYNNEI. With V trimmed by 6 bases and J by 2 bases, 8 bases remained unmatched. As DNA, the CDR3 is TGTGCCAGCAGATGGATACAGGGGGCAGCTGGAAACACCATATATTTT. Translating gives CASRWIQGAAGNTIYF.

This clone was picked up a small number of times. CDR3 protein: CASSQGSHFGYTF. In nucleotides, the CDR3 is TGTGCCAGCAGCCAGGGGTCTCACTTTGGCTACACCTTC. V gene TRBV11-2 combines with J gene TRBJ1-2, with TRBD1 as a possible D gene (6 bases). Germline V gene lookup returns CDR1 SGHAT and CDR2 FQNNGV. V was shortened by 5 bases and J by 7 bases, with 14 bases between the two germline ends. The CDR3 covers 13 residues.

This rearrangement joins TRBV5-1 to TRBJ2-3; TRBD1 matches at 11 bases. J lost 4 bases, V lost 5 bases, and 6 bases had no gene match. The CDR3 runs to 15 residues. Germline V lookup: CDR1 SGHRS, CDR2 YFSETQ. The CDR3 spells CASSSWTGGPDTQYF. The CDR3 DNA reads TGCGCCAGCAGTAGTTGGACAGGGGGCCCAGATACGCAGTATTTT.

The gene calls are TRBV15 and TRBJ2-1; 7 bases agree with TRBD2. The J segment lost 8 bases and the V segment lost 5 bases, leaving 15 bases of the junction unmatched. The CDR3 is 16 residues long. CDR1 and CDR2 from the germline V gene are LNHNV and YYDKDF (reference sequence). CDR3 sequence (DNA): TGTGCCACCAGCCCGACTAGCCCAAGGGCGCGCGATGAGCAGTTCTTC. Its translation is CATSPTSPRARDEQFF.

The DNA of the CDR3 is TGTGCCAGCAGTGACCCAACAGGGGGCGAAGAGACCCAGTACTTC. This translates into CASSDPTGGEETQYF. V gene TRBV6-1 combines with J gene TRBJ2-5, with 9 bases matching TRBD1. V lost 3 bases and J lost 3; bases outside the gene matches: 5. The V gene's germline CDR1 is MNHNS and CDR2 SASEGT. The CDR3 has 15 residues.

The rearrangement links TRBV10-3 to TRBJ2-1; D is perhaps TRBD1 (6 bases). In germline, CDR1 is ENHRY, CDR2 SYGVKD. V lost 5 bases and J 6 bases, leaving 14 bases between the germline ends. The CDR3 loop spans 14 amino acids. The CDR3 coding sequence is TGTGCCATCAGTACAGGGAGATTAGGCAATGAGCAGTTCTTC. It is translated as CAISTGRLGNEQFF.

As regards this clone: This CDR3 is also generated by other DNA sequences in the sample. The chain recombines TRBV28 with TRBJ1-3; TRBD1 might be the D (6 bases). The germline V and J ends were trimmed by 2 bases and 4 bases, with 9 bases remaining between them. The CDR3 is made up of 14 amino acids. From germline, CDR1 is MDHEN and CDR2 SYDVKM. The CDR3 sequence: CASSLGGAGNTIYF. The CDR3 region has the DNA TGTGCCAGCAGTTTAGGGGGCGCCGGAAACACCATATATTTT.

The chain has TRBV11-2 and TRBJ2-7; maybe TRBD2 (6 bases). Per the germline V gene, CDR1 is SGHAT and CDR2 is FQNNGV. The CDR3 totals 15 residues. Trimming removed 5 bases from V and 4 bases from J, with 18 bases in between. The CDR3: CASSHLDYFLYEQYF. CDR3 DNA sequence: TGTGCCAGCAGCCATCTGGACTACTTCCTTTACGAGCAGTACTTC.

This clone was counted a few times. V usage is TRBV5-1 and J usage is TRBJ2-3, with D possibly being TRBD2 (7 bases). The CDR3 is made up of 15 amino acids. CDR1 and CDR2 from the germline V gene are SGHRS and YFSETQ. Between the trimmed V and J ends, which lost 5 bases and 0 bases, there was a span of 13 bases. CDR3 nucleotide sequence: TGCGCCAGCAGGGGGGGGGCGGTGAGCACAGATACGCAGTATTTT. Its protein is CASRGGAVSTDTQYF.

V and J are TRBV19 and TRBJ1-5, with D possibly matching TRBD1 (6 bases). The CDR3 contains 13 residues. Trimming removed 6 bases at V and 5 bases at J, with 11 bases between. From germline, CDR1 is LNHDA and CDR2 SQIVND (reference sequence). The CDR3 DNA sequence: TGTGCCAGTAGCAGGACAGTGTATCAGCCCCAGCATTTT. It translates to CASSRTVYQPQHF.

J is TRBJ1-2 and V is TRBV4-2; D gene ambiguous. The CDR3 spans 14 residues. The V and J ends lost 0 bases and 0 bases respectively, with 5 bases between them. Germline loops: CDR1 LGHNA, CDR2 YNFKEQ. The CDR3 DNA reads as TGTGCCAGCAGCCAAGATACAGCTAACTATGGCTACACCTTC. This gives the protein CASSQDTANYGYTF.

The CDR3 bases are TGTGCCAGCAGTTACTCCGGGGGGGTCAATGAGCAGTTCTTC. Protein: CASSYSGGVNEQFF. The chain carries TRBV6-5 and TRBJ2-1; 8 nucleotides line up with TRBD2. V lost 0 bases to trimming and J lost 6 bases; unmatched junction nucleotides: 1. Germline V gene sequence: CDR1 MNHEY, CDR2 SVGAGI. The CDR3 contains 14 residues.

The rearrangement links TRBV6-5 to TRBJ2-2, with 7 bases identical to TRBD1. CDR3 length equals 14 residues. The V segment lost 7 bases and the J segment 1 base; nucleotides outside the gene matches: 3. CDR1 is MNHEY, CDR2 SVGAGI, per germline. The CDR3: CASTRTGNTGELFF. CDR3 DNA sequence: TGTGCCAGCACCCGGACAGGGAACACCGGGGAGCTGTTTTTT.

This chain uses TRBV30 with TRBJ2-7; possible D gene TRBD2, 5 bases. Germline V CDR1 and CDR2: GTSNPN, SVGIG (reference sequence). The CDR3 has 13 amino acids. The V end lost 3 bases, the J end lost 7 bases, and 16 bases lay between the germline ends. CDR3 sequence (DNA): TGTGCCTGGAGGGGAGATGGAACGGGTGAGCAGTACTTC. Translated, it gives CAWRGDGTGEQYF.

The rearrangement joins TRBV18 to TRBJ2-5, with a tentative D call TRBD1 (5 bases). V lost 2 bases and J 1 base, leaving 8 bases between the germline ends. Germline V gives CDR1 KGHSH, CDR2 LQKENI. The CDR3 length is 14 residues. CDR3 sequence reads: CASSPWTSQETQYF. The CDR3 DNA reads TGTGCCAGCTCACCATGGACAAGCCAAGAGACCCAGTACTTC.

V usage is TRBV19 and J usage is TRBJ2-1, with 15 bases identical to TRBD2. The CDR3 runs 16 residues. V was clipped by 4 bases and J by 9 bases; unmatched bases: 7. Germline V CDR1 and CDR2: LNHDA, SQIVND (reference sequence). For the CDR3, the DNA is TGTGCCAGTAGTAAAGTTGGGGGACTAGCGGGAGGTGAGCAGTTCTTC. It encodes CASSKVGGLAGGEQFF.

This clone was counted a single time. This rearrangement joins TRBV27 to TRBJ2-5; tentative D call: TRBD2 (5 bases). This CDR3 is built from 17 residues. V was pared by 0 bases and J by 5 bases, with 19 bases between. Germline CDR1 reads MNHEY; CDR2 reads SMNVEV (reference sequence). CDR3 sequence (DNA): TGTGCCAGCAGTTTATCTCCTCCTTGGAGGAACTCGGAGACCCAGTACTTC. As protein: CASSLSPPWRNSETQYF.

The chain combines TRBV2 with TRBJ2-7; 10 positions agree with TRBD2. With V trimmed by 9 bases and J by 3 bases, 8 bases remained unmatched. The CDR3 sequence is 14 residues long. Germline CDR1 and CDR2: SNHLY and FYNNEI. CDR3: CASVGLAGGYEQYF. The CDR3 DNA reads as TGTGCCAGTGTAGGATTAGCGGGAGGCTACGAGCAGTACTTC.

The rearrangement uses TRBV19 and TRBJ1-6; D call uncertain. The germline CDR1 and CDR2 sequences are LNHDA and SQIVND (reference sequence). This CDR3 has 15 amino acids. Trimming removed 3 bases at V and 5 bases at J, with 11 bases between. The CDR3, as DNA: TGTGCCAGTAGTATCTTTGACGGGGATAATTCACCCCTCCACTTT. Protein product: CASSIFDGDNSPLHF.